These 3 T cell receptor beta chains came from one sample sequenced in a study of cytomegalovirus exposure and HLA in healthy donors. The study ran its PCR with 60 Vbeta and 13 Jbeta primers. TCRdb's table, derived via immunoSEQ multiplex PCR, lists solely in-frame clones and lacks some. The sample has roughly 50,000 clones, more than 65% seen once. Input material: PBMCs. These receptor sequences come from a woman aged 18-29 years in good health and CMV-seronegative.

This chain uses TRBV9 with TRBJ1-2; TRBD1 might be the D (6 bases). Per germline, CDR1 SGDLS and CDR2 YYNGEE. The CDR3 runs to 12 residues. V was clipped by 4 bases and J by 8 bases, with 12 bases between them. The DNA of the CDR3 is TGTGCCAGCAGCTCCCGGGGGGGCGGCTACACCTTC. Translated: CASSSRGGGYTF.

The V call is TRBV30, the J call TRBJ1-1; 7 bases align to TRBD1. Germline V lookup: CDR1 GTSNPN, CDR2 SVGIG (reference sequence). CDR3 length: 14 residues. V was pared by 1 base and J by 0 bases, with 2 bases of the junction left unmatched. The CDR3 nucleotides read TGTGCCTGGAGTGAGACAGGGTTGAACACTGAAGCTTTCTTT. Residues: CAWSETGLNTEAFF.

As DNA, the CDR3 is TGTGCCAGCAGCCAACGGAGCGGGGGACTCCCGGGGGAGCAGTACTTC. This sequence encodes CASSQRSGGLPGEQYF. This chain connects TRBV14 to TRBJ2-7; 8 positions agree with TRBD2. The CDR3 extends over 16 amino acids. Germline V gene lookup returns CDR1 SGHDN and CDR2 FVKESK. V shed 2 bases, J shed 7 bases, and the junction held 13 bases outside the gene matches.